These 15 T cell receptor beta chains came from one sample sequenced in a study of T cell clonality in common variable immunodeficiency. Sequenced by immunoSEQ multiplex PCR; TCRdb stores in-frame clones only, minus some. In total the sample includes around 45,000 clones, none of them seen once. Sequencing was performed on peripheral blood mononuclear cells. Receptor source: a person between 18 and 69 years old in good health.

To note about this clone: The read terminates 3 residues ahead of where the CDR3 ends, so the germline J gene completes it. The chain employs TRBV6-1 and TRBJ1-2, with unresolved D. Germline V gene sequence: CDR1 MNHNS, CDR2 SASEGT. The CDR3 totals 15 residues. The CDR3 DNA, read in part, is TGTGCCAGCAGTGAAATTAGCGGCTCCTACAATGAA. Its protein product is CASSEISGSYNE. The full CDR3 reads CASSEISGSYNEYTF.

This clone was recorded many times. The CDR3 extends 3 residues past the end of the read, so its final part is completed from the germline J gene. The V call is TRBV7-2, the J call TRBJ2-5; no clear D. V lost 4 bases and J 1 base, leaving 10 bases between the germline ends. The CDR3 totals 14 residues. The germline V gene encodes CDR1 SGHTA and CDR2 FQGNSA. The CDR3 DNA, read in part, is TGTGCCAGCAGCTCGCAAAGAGGCCAAGAGACC. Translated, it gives CASSSQRGQET. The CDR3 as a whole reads CASSSQRGQETQYF. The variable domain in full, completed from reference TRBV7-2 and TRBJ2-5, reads GAGVSQSPSNKVTEKGKDVELRCDPISGHTALYWYRQSLGQGLEFLIYFQGNSAPDKSGLPSDRFSAERTGGSVSTLTIQRTQQEDSAVYLCASSSQRGQETQYFGPGTRLLVL.

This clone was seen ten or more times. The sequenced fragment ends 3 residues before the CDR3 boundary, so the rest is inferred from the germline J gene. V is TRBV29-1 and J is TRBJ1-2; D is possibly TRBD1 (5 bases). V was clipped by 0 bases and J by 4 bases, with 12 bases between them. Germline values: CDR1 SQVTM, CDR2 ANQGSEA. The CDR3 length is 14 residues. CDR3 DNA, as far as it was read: TGCAGCGTTGAAGAAGGGGTTTTCGGCTATGGC. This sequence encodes CSVEEGVFGYG. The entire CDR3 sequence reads CSVEEGVFGYGYTF.

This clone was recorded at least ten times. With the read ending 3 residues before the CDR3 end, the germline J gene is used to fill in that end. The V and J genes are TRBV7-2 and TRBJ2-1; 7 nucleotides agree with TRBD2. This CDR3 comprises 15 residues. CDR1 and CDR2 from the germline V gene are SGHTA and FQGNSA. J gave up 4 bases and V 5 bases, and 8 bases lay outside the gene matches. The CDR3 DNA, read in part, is TGTGCCAGCAGCCCCGTGGGTAGCGGGTACAATGAG. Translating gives CASSPVGSGYNE. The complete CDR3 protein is CASSPVGSGYNEQFF.

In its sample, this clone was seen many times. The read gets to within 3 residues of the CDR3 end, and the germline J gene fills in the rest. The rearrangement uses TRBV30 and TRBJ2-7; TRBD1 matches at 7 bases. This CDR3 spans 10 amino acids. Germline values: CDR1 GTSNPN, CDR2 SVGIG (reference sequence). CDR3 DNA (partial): TGTGTAGCAGGGGGCTACGAG. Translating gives CVAGGYE. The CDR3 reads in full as CVAGGYEQYF.

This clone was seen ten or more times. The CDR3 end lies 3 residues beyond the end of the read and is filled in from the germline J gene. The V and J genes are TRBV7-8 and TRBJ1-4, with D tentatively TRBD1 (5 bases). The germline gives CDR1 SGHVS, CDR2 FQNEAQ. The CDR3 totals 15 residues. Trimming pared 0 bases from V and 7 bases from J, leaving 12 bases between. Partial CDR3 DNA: TGTGCCAGCAGCTTAGCGCCAGGGAGGGTTGAAAAA. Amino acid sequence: CASSLAPGRVEK. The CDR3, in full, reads CASSLAPGRVEKLFF.

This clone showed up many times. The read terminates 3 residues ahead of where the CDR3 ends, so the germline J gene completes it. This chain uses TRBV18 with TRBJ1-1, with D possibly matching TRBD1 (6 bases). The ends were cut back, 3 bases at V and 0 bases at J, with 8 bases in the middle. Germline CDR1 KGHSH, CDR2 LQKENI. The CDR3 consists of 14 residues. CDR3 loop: CASSPDRLNTEAFF. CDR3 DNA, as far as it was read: TGTGCCAGCTCACCGGACAGATTGAACACTGAA. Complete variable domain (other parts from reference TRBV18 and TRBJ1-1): NAGVMQNPRHLVRRRGQEARLRCSPMKGHSHVYWYRQLPEEGLKFMVYLQKENIIDESGMPKERFSAEFPKEGPSILRIQQVVRGDSAAYFCASSPDRLNTEAFFGQGTRLTVV.

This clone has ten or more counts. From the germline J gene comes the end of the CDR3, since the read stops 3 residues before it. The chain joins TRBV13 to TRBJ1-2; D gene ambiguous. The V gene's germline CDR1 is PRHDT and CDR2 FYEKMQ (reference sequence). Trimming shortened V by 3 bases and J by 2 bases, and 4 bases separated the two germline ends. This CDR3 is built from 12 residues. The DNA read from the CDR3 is TGTGCCAGCAGCTTTATGAACTATGGC. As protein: CASSFMNYG. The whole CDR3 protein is CASSFMNYGYTF.

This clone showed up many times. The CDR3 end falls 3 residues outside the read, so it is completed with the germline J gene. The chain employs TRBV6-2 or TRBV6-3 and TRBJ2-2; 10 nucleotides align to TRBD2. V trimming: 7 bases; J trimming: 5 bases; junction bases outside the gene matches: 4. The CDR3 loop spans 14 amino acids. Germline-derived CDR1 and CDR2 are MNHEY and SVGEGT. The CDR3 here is CASTLAGKTGELFF. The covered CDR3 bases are TGTGCCAGCACACTAGCGGGGAAGACCGGGGAG.

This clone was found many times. The CDR3 spells CASSLGALESPLHF. The part of the CDR3 DNA that was read is TGTGCCAGCAGCCTTGGGGCATTGGAATCACCC. This chain connects TRBV5-4 to TRBJ1-6; possibly TRBD1 for D (5 bases). The missing CDR3 end, 3 residues past where the read stops, is filled in from the germline J gene. Trimming left V 4 bases short and J 10 bases short, with 15 bases between. Germline assignment: CDR1 SGHNT and CDR2 YYREEE (reference sequence). The CDR3 has 14 amino acids.

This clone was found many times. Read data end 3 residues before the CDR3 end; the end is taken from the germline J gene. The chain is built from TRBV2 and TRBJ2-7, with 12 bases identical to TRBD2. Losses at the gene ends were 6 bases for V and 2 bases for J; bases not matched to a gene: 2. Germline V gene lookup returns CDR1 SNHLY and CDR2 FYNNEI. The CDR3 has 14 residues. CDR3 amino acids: CASRTSGSTYEQYF. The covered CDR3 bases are TGTGCCAGCAGGACTAGCGGGAGTACCTACGAG.

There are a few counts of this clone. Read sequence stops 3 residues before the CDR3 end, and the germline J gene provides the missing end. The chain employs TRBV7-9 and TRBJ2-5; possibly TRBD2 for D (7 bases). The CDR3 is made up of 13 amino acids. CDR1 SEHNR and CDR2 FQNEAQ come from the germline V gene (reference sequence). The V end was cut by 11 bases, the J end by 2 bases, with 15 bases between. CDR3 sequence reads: CAVRGGVQETQYF. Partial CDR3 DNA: TGTGCCGTTAGGGGGGGGGTACAAGAGACC.

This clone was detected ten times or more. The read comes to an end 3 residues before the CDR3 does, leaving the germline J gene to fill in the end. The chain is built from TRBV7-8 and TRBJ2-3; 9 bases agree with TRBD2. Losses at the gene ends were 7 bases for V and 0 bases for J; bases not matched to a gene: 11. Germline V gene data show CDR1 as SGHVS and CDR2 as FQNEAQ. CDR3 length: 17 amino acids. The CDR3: CASKGAGGTFSTDTQYF. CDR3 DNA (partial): TGTGCCAGCAAAGGTGCGGGGGGGACCTTTAGCACAGATACG.

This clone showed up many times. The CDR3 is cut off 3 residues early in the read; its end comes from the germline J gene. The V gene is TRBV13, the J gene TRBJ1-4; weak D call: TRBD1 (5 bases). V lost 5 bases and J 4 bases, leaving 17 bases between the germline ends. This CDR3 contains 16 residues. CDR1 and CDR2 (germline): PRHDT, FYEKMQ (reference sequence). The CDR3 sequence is CASSPRVGGINEKLFF. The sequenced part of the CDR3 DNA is TGTGCCAGCAGCCCTCGCGTCGGGGGAATTAATGAAAAA.

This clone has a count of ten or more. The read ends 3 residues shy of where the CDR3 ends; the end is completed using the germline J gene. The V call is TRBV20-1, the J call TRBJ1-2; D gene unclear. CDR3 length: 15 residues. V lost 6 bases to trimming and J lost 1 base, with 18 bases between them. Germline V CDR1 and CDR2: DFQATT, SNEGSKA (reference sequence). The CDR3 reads CSANIPRTFNYGYTF. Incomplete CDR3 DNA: TGCAGTGCCAATATTCCCAGAACATTTAACTATGGC.